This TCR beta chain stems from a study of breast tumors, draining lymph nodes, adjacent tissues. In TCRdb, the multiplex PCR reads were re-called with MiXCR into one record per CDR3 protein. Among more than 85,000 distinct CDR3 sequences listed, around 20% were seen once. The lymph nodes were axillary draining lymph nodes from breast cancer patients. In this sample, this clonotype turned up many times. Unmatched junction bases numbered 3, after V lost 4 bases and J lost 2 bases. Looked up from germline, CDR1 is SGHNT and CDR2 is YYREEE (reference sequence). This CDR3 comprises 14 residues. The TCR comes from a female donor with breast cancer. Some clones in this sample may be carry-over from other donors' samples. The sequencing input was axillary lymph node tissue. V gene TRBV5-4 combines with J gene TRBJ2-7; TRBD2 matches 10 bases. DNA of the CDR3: TGTGCCAGCAGCCTAGCGGGAGCCCCCTACGAGCAGTACTTC. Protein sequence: CASSLAGAPYEQYF.